This paragraph covers one T cell receptor (beta chain) sequence. Both 60 Vbeta primers and 13 Jbeta primers went into the PCR. Here immunoSEQ multiplex PCR was the method, and the copy in TCRdb shows in-frame clones only, minus some. The repertoire consists of some 130,000 clones, with more than 80% occurring once and the leading ten covering roughly 2.4%. The data are from a study of cytomegalovirus exposure and HLA in healthy donors. Germline CDR1 and CDR2: LGHNT and FRNRAP. The CDR3 length is 16 residues. The J segment lost 6 bases and the V segment lost 0 bases, leaving 4 bases of the junction unmatched.

The source material was PBMCs. The TCR sequence derives from a man younger than 40 in good health and CMV-seronegative. V usage is TRBV12-5 and J usage is TRBJ2-1; 11 bases line up with TRBD2. The CDR3 coding sequence is TGTGCTAGTGGTTTGGTAGGGACTAGCGGAATCAATGAGCAGTTCTTC. Translation gives CASGLVGTSGINEQFF.